The 32 T cell receptor beta chains listed next were all sequenced from one sample in a study of molecular identifiers for immune sequencing clone quantification. MiXCR was run by TCRdb on the PCR reads, yielding one entry per CDR3 protein. This sample carries about 300,000 distinct CDR3 sequences, 20% to 25% of them seen once, and the ten largest clones take more than 0.8%. The sequenced material came from naive CD8+ T cells from blood, with Jurkat cell RNA spiked in. Subset: FACS-sorted CD8+CD4-CCR7+CD45RA+ naive T cells. Receptor source: a human donor in good health. Some libraries in this study had Jurkat cell RNA spiked in.

This chain uses TRBV9 with TRBJ2-3; TRBD2 agrees at 13 bases. Germline CDR1 reads SGDLS; CDR2 reads YYNGEE. V lost 3 bases, J lost 2 bases, and 6 bases stayed unmatched. This CDR3 is built from 17 residues. The CDR3 here is CASSAGTSGTITDTQYF. Here the CDR3 DNA reads TGTGCCAGCAGCGCCGGGACTAGCGGGACAATCACAGATACGCAGTATTTT. Supplemented by reference TRBV9 and TRBJ2-3, the full variable domain reads DSGVTQTPKHLITATGQRVTLRCSPRSGDLSVYWYQQSLDQGLQFLIQYYNGEERAKGNILERFSAQQFPDLHSELNLSSLELGDSALYFCASSAGTSGTITDTQYFGPGTRLTVL.

This clonotype is a singleton in its sample. This may arise from a read error, as a much more abundant clone is one base away. Because the CDR3 is missing its conserved closing phenylalanine or tryptophan, this is likely a read error. This chain connects TRBV12-3 or TRBV12-4 to TRBJ2-3; D possibly corresponds to TRBD2 (6 bases). The CDR3 covers 15 residues. The V gene lost 1 base and the J gene lost 2 bases, with 10 bases spanning the gap. The CDR3: CASSLVGGVTDTQYI. The DNA of the CDR3 is TGTGCCAGCAGTTTAGTGGGCGGGGTCACAGATACGCAGTATATT.

In the case of this clonotype: An end of the junction does not agree with germline; a read error may underlie this. The rearrangement links TRBV11-2 to TRBJ1-6, with 7 bases lining up with TRBD1. The CDR3 covers 20 residues. The germline gives CDR1 SGHAT, CDR2 FQNNGV. The CDR3, as DNA: TGTGCCGGCAGCTTAGGCAGACAGGGTACGATGGTATCCTATAATTCACCCCTCCACTTT. Translation: CAGSLGRQGTMVSYNSPLHF.

This clonotype has a count of ten or more. This chain links TRBV4-1 with TRBJ1-1; 7 bases map to TRBD1. Looked up from germline, CDR1 is MGHRA and CDR2 is YSYEKL. The length of the CDR3 is 14 residues. The V segment lost 4 bases and the J segment 7 bases; nucleotides outside the gene matches: 9. The CDR3 region is CASSRTTGAGEAFF. CDR3 in DNA: TGCGCCAGCAGCCGAACAACAGGGGCCGGTGAAGCTTTCTTT.

This clonotype came up many times. J is TRBJ2-5 and V is TRBV20-1, with D tentatively TRBD2 (7 bases). The V gene's germline CDR1 is DFQATT and CDR2 SNEGSKA (reference sequence). The CDR3 consists of 17 residues. Trimming removed 6 bases from V and 4 bases from J, with 27 bases in between. CDR3 nucleotides: TGCAGTGCCGAAACAGACGTAGGGGGGGTGTCGTTAGAGACCCAGTACTTC. It yields the protein CSAETDVGGVSLETQYF.

In the case of this clonotype: A junction boundary mismatches the germline segment, possibly from a read error. The V gene is TRBV5-1, the J gene TRBJ2-3; D is ambiguous. The germline CDR1 and CDR2 sequences are SGHRS and YFSETQ. This CDR3 contains 13 residues. The CDR3 coding sequence is TGCGCCGGCAGAGTTTACGGCACAGATACGCAGTATTTT. The encoded protein is CAGRVYGTDTQYF.

This clonotype occurred many times. The rearrangement joins TRBV9 to TRBJ1-4, with D tentatively TRBD1 (5 bases). CDR1 is SGDLS, CDR2 YYNGEE, per germline. The CDR3 sequence is 16 residues long. The ends were cut back, 0 bases at V and 8 bases at J, with 17 bases in the middle. The CDR3 reads CASSVGRREGYEKLFF. CDR3 coding DNA: TGTGCCAGCAGCGTAGGTCGCCGGGAGGGGTACGAAAAACTGTTTTTT.

There are many counts of this clonotype. The rearrangement joins TRBV5-5 to TRBJ2-7; 14 nucleotides line up with TRBD2. There are 15 residues in the CDR3. With 4 bases clipped from V and 5 bases from J, the junction kept 5 bases outside the gene matches. Germline values: CDR1 SGHKS, CDR2 YYEKEE (reference sequence). Here the CDR3 reads CASSDGTSGGHEQYF. The CDR3 bases are TGTGCCAGCAGCGACGGGACTAGCGGGGGTCACGAGCAGTACTTC.

This clonotype showed up just a few times. V is TRBV2 and J is TRBJ2-7; D gene unclear. Trimming removed 0 bases from V and 6 bases from J, with 9 bases in between. The CDR3 runs to 13 residues. In germline, CDR1 is SNHLY, CDR2 FYNNEI. Here the CDR3 DNA reads TGTGCCAGCAGTGAAGCACCCAGCTCCGAGCAGTACTTC. It encodes CASSEAPSSEQYF.

Remarks on this clonotype: A much more abundant neighbour one base away suggests this may be a read error. The V gene is TRBV7-6, the J gene TRBJ1-4; D unresolved. The CDR3 is 14 amino acids. Germline CDR1 is SGHVS and CDR2 is FNYEAQ. Trimming left V 3 bases short and J 8 bases short, with 13 bases between. CDR3 in amino acids: CASSFALGREKLFF. The CDR3 nucleotides read TGTGCCAGCAGCTTTGCCCTAGGCCGGGAAAAACTGTTTTTT.

Worth noting for this clonotype: This may arise from a read error, as a much more abundant clone is one base away. The rearrangement joins TRBV7-9 to TRBJ2-2; 10 bases align to TRBD1. V lost 11 bases and J lost 6; bases outside the gene matches: 9. Germline-derived CDR1 and CDR2 are SEHNR and FQNEAQ (reference sequence). CDR3 size: 14 residues. DNA for the CDR3: TGTGCCGGCGGCGGGACAGGGGTCCCCGGGGAGCTGTTTTTT. Its translation is CAGGGTGVPGELFF.

In regard to this clonotype: A much larger clone is a single base away; this may be a read error. As the CDR3 is not closed by the conserved phenylalanine or tryptophan, this likely results from a read error. CDR3 sequence: CASSPTGYGYTL. The CDR3 region has the DNA TGCGCCAGCAGCCCAACAGGCTATGGCTACACCCTC. This chain uses TRBV4-3 with TRBJ1-2; D is perhaps TRBD1 (5 bases). Trimming removed 4 bases from V and 4 bases from J, with 7 bases in between. Germline CDR1 reads LGHNA; CDR2 reads YSLEER. The CDR3 has 12 amino acids.

A remark on this clonotype: This could be a read error, since a much larger clone is one nucleotide away. This rearrangement joins TRBV9 to TRBJ2-3, with 7 bases lining up with TRBD2. Germline V gene lookup returns CDR1 SGDLS and CDR2 YYNGEE. The CDR3 consists of 15 residues. The CDR3 here is CASSASGVSTGTQYF. In nucleotides, the CDR3 is TGTGCCAGCAGCGCCAGCGGGGTTAGCACAGGTACGCAGTATTTT.

The chain combines TRBV11-2 with TRBJ2-7, with D unclear. Germline lookup yields CDR1 SGHAT and CDR2 FQNNGV. The CDR3 has 15 residues. V was trimmed by 5 bases and J by 5 bases, leaving 19 bases between them. This CDR3 reads CASSTSLGTAHEQYF. The CDR3 DNA reads TGTGCCAGCAGCACATCCCTGGGTACGGCCCACGAGCAGTACTTC. The full variable domain, in which reference TRBV11-2 and TRBJ2-7 provide the parts outside the CDR3, is EAGVAQSPRYKIIEKRQSVAFWCNPISGHATLYWYQQILGQGPKLLIQFQNNGVVDDSQLPKDRFSAERLKGVDSTLKIQPAKLEDSAVYLCASSTSLGTAHEQYFGPGTRLTVT.

This clonotype was counted ten times or more. The V gene is TRBV9, the J gene TRBJ2-3; D not resolved. The CDR3 spans 13 residues. Germline CDR1 SGDLS, CDR2 YYNGEE. V was clipped by 0 bases and J by 2 bases, with 4 bases between them. Written as DNA, the CDR3 is TGTGCCAGCAGCGTAGTTCCCACAGATACGCAGTATTTT. This codes for CASSVVPTDTQYF.

At least ten counts were recorded for this clonotype. This chain links TRBV7-9 with TRBJ2-1; unclear D gene. The germline CDR1 and CDR2 sequences are SEHNR and FQNEAQ (reference sequence). The V gene lost 3 bases and the J gene lost 2 bases, with 8 bases spanning the gap. The CDR3 loop spans 14 amino acids. CDR3 protein: CASSLSRTYNEQFF. In DNA, the CDR3 is TGTGCCAGCAGCTTGAGTCGAACCTACAATGAGCAGTTCTTC.

This clonotype occurred a few times. The chain is built from TRBV6-5 and TRBJ2-7; TRBD1 matches 7 bases. V shed 4 bases and J 4 bases; nucleotides not matched to a gene: 7. Germline V gene data show CDR1 as MNHEY and CDR2 as SVGAGI. The CDR3 covers 14 residues. The CDR3 coding sequence is TGTGCCAGCAGTTCCTCGGACAGGCGGTACGAGCAGTACTTC. Translated, it gives CASSSSDRRYEQYF.

The rearrangement joins TRBV7-9 to TRBJ2-6, with 8 positions matching TRBD1. Germline CDR1 SEHNR, CDR2 FQNEAQ (reference sequence). The V and J ends lost 5 bases and 0 bases, in that order; junction bases with no gene match: 9. The CDR3 totals 18 residues. DNA of the CDR3: TGTGCCAGCAGCCACACAGGGGGATCATCCTCTGGGGCCAACGTCCTGACTTTC. The encoded protein is CASSHTGGSSSGANVLTF.

In this sample, this clonotype turned up many times. The rearrangement uses TRBV28 and TRBJ2-7; D tentatively fits TRBD1 or TRBD2 (5 bases each). The ends were cut back, 6 bases at V and 4 bases at J, with 13 bases in the middle. The germline V gene encodes CDR1 MDHEN and CDR2 SYDVKM. The CDR3 runs to 13 residues. The CDR3 sequence is CASSPRGVYEQYF. The DNA of the CDR3 is TGTGCCAGCAGCCCTCGAGGGGTATACGAGCAGTACTTC.

Turning to this clonotype: Since the CDR3 does not end with the conserved phenylalanine or tryptophan, this likely comes from a read error. The chain joins TRBV6-6 to TRBJ2-4, with 7 bases that match TRBD1. The CDR3 contains 17 residues. Germline V gene data show CDR1 as MNHNY and CDR2 as SVGAGI (reference sequence). V gave up 5 bases and J gave up 6 bases; unmatched junction bases: 16. The DNA for the CDR3 is TGTGCCAGCAGTAACCCGACAGGGTGGAGGTTGGGAAACATTCAGTACTCC. Protein sequence: CASSNPTGWRLGNIQYS.

The V call is TRBV30, the J call TRBJ2-3; 13 positions agree with TRBD2. V trimming: 1 base; J trimming: 1 base; junction bases outside the gene matches: 2. CDR3 length equals 16 residues. Germline V CDR1 and CDR2: GTSNPN, SVGIG (reference sequence). The CDR3 is CAWSAGLAGGTDTQYF. CDR3 nucleotides: TGTGCCTGGAGTGCCGGACTAGCGGGGGGCACAGATACGCAGTATTTT.

On this clonotype: A much larger clone differs from this one at a single base, so this may be a read error. The V and J genes are TRBV11-2 and TRBJ2-7; TRBD1 agrees at 7 bases. The germline V gene encodes CDR1 SGHAT and CDR2 FQNNGV. This CDR3 contains 14 residues. The CDR3 sequence is CASRPTGFSFEQYF. In DNA form, the CDR3 reads TGTGCCAGCAGACCGACAGGGTTTTCCTTCGAGCAGTACTTC.

With respect to this clonotype: Since a much larger clone is just one base distant, this may be a read error. The rearrangement uses TRBV6-2 or TRBV6-3 and TRBJ2-1; no clear D gene. CDR1 is MNHEY and CDR2 is SVGEGT in the germline V gene. The V gene lost 2 bases and the J gene lost 9 bases, with 5 bases spanning the gap. This CDR3 region has 11 residues. In DNA form, the CDR3 reads TGTGCCAGCAGTTACGATGGTGAGCAGTTCTTC. Translating gives CASSYDGEQFF.

With regard to this clonotype: A read error may explain this, as a much larger clone is one base away. The rearrangement links TRBV6-1 to TRBJ2-7; D is uncertain. The CDR3 contains 14 residues. Germline V CDR1 and CDR2: MNHNS, SASEGT. CDR3 in amino acids: CASSYAQAVYKQYF. The CDR3 DNA reads as TGTGCCAGCAGTTATGCCCAGGCTGTCTACAAGCAGTACTTC.

As regards this clonotype: With a much larger clone just one base away, this may be a read error. J is TRBJ2-7 and V is TRBV20-1, with 8 bases that match TRBD1. CDR1 and CDR2 (germline): DFQATT, SNEGSKA (reference sequence). This CDR3 is 15 amino acids long. V trimming: 3 bases; J trimming: 2 bases; junction bases outside the gene matches: 9. The CDR3 loop reads CSARLRDRGTYEQYF. The CDR3 DNA reads as TGCAGTGCTAGGTTACGAGACAGGGGTACCTACGAGCAGTACTTC.

The CDR3 DNA follows: TGCGCCAGCAGCCAAGATAGGTTAGCGGGGGGGCAGCGTGAGCAGTTCTTC. Encoded protein: CASSQDRLAGGQREQFF. V gene TRBV4-3 combines with J gene TRBJ2-1, with 11 bases identical to TRBD2. The germline gives CDR1 LGHNA, CDR2 YSLEER. V lost 0 bases and J lost 9; bases outside the gene matches: 10. The CDR3 runs 17 residues.

The rearrangement uses TRBV11-2 and TRBJ2-3, with 8 bases fitting TRBD2. With V trimmed by 5 bases and J by 4 bases, 11 bases remained unmatched. The germline V gene has CDR1 SGHAT and CDR2 FQNNGV. The CDR3 contains 16 residues. The CDR3 DNA follows: TGTGCCAGCAGCCCCGGGACTAGATGGCTCGCAGATACGCAGTATTTT. Translation gives CASSPGTRWLADTQYF.

Of note for this clonotype: A much larger clone differs from this one at a single base, so this may be a read error. The chain couples TRBV29-1 to TRBJ1-1; the match to TRBD1 covers 8 bases. Unmatched junction bases numbered 5, after V lost 6 bases and J lost 2 bases. This CDR3 comprises 13 residues. Germline V lookup: CDR1 SQVTM, CDR2 ANQGSEA. The DNA for the CDR3 is TGCAGCGTGGATGGACAGGGTAACACTGAAGCTTTCTTT. Protein product: CSVDGQGNTEAFF.

This clonotype was seen only once. This may stem from a read error, because a much larger clone lies one nucleotide away. The rearrangement uses TRBV4-1 and TRBJ1-5; D is undetermined. The CDR3 consists of 13 residues. Germline lookup yields CDR1 MGHRA and CDR2 YSYEKL. For the CDR3, the DNA is TGCGCCAACAGCCAAAGTCTCAATCAGCCCCAGCATTTT. Translation: CANSQSLNQPQHF.

This clonotype was seen ten or more times. V and J are TRBV7-9 and TRBJ2-7; no firm D call. The length of the CDR3 is 12 residues. Germline values: CDR1 SEHNR, CDR2 FQNEAQ (reference sequence). Trimming pared 5 bases from V and 4 bases from J, leaving 9 bases between. In DNA form, the CDR3 reads TGTGCCAGCAGCGAGACGGCTTACGAGCAGTACTTC. This gives the protein CASSETAYEQYF.

On this clonotype: A read error may explain this, as a much larger clone is one base away. The gene calls are TRBV5-6 and TRBJ1-6; no clear D. V dropped 0 bases and J dropped 5 bases, with 6 bases sitting between them. Germline lookup yields CDR1 SGHDT and CDR2 YYEEEE. This CDR3 has 14 residues. The CDR3 reads CASSLVLDNSPLHF. CDR3 in DNA: TGTGCCAGCAGCTTGGTGCTGGATAATTCACCCCTCCACTTT.

As regards this clonotype: This may be a read error: a much more frequent sequence differs by one nucleotide. The chain combines TRBV7-9 with TRBJ2-7; a weak D match, TRBD1 (8 bases). Germline V gives CDR1 SEHNR, CDR2 FQNEAQ (reference sequence). The ends were cut back, 4 bases at V and 6 bases at J, with 40 bases in the middle. The CDR3 is 22 amino acids. CDR3 loop: CASSSNRGGLRAKTGGACEQYF. CDR3 DNA: TGTGCCAGCAGCTCAAACAGGGGGGGCCTACGAGCAAAAACAGGGGGGGCCTGCGAGCAGTACTTC.